One sample yielded the 6 T cell receptor beta chains listed below, sequenced in a study of monozygotic twins with inflammatory bowel disease. From the 5' RACE reads, TCRdb lists one entry per CDR3 protein and no DNA. This sample's table has some 99,000 distinct CDR3 sequences. Sequences were obtained from blood. Receptor source: a human donor with ulcerative colitis or Crohn's disease, or a healthy co-twin of an affected twin (not recorded which).

This chain links TRBV4-1 with TRBJ2-2; TCRdb's D call of TRBD1 is untestable without DNA. Germline CDR1 is MGHRA and CDR2 is YSYEKL. The CDR3 is made up of 17 amino acids. The CDR3 is CASSQGGQGSLTGELFF.

V and J are TRBV20-1 and TRBJ2-3; TCRdb calls TRBD1, which cannot be checked without DNA. The CDR3 extends over 13 amino acids. Germline V lookup: CDR1 DFQATT, CDR2 SNEGSKA (reference sequence). The CDR3 region is CSGGGGQAYTQYF.

This sequence joins TRBV9 and TRBJ1-1. The length of the CDR3 is 11 residues. Germline CDR1 SGDLS, CDR2 YYNGEE. The CDR3 protein is CASITWVVAFF.

The V and J genes are TRBV6-1 and TRBJ1-4; TCRdb calls TRBD1, which cannot be checked without DNA. The CDR3 spans 14 residues. In germline, CDR1 is MNHNS, CDR2 SASEGT. The CDR3 spells CASRRQAINEKLFF.

The rearrangement links TRBV12-3 or TRBV12-4 to TRBJ2-2; the TCRdb call, TRBD2, lacks DNA for checking. This CDR3 contains 15 residues. This CDR3 is CASRSTSGRPGELFF.

This rearrangement joins TRBV6-5 to TRBJ1-5; there is no DNA to check the TCRdb D call of TRBD1. Germline V gives CDR1 MNHEY, CDR2 SVGAGI. CDR3 size: 15 residues. CDR3 protein: CASRQGARGNQPQHF.